This T cell receptor beta chain appears in the sequencing data of a study of CD8+ T cells in alopecia areata. On the basis of CD4, CD8alpha, NKG2D, NKG2ACE and other markers, pooled cutaneous lymph node cells were sorted. The junction had 1 base not matched to a gene; V was cut back by 2 bases and J by 4 bases. In germline, CDR1 is NSQYPW, CDR2 LRSPGD (reference sequence). This CDR3 is built from 13 residues. Isolated RNA was reverse transcribed into cDNA used as the sequencing template. TCRdb keeps only in-frame clones here, not all; method: immunoSEQ multiplex PCR. The data list about 270,000 clones, none observed once; 1.2% falls to the top ten. Comment on this clone: The gene symbols are mouse symbols. Sequencing ends 4 residues short of the CDR3 end; the germline J gene provides the rest. Distinct nucleotide sequences in the sample also encode this CDR3.

This sequence originates from a C3H/HeJ mouse with alopecia areata. The MHC haplotype recorded for the strain is H2-k. The genes are TRBV1 and TRBJ1-1; 7 bases match TRBD1. The sequenced sample was CD4+ T cells sorted from a lymph node. CDR3 protein: CTCSAQGGTEVFF. The CDR3 bases that were read are TGCACCTGCAGTGCACAGGGGGGCACA.